This is a list of T cell receptor beta chains from one sample in a study of blood T cells in healthy people across ages. TCRdb independently ran MiXCR on the 5' RACE reads; one entry per CDR3 protein. The sample includes hundreds of thousands of distinct CDR3 sequences, roughly 60% of them seen just once. Source material: blood. Receptors originate from a man between 25 and 39 years old in good health. The CDR3 runs from the conserved cysteine through the conserved F or W. D genes are given only for firm matches. The size entry is marked missing in some rows and otherwise reads once, few, many or a size class.

cdr3_nt | cdr3_aa | v_call | d_call | j_call | clone_size
TGTGCCAGCAGCCAGCGAGGTGCCCAGGGGACCCAGTACTTC | CASSQRGAQGTQYF | TRBV3-1 | - | TRBJ2-5 | few
TGTGCCAGCAGGCTAACCAGGGAAGGCTACACCTTC | CASRLTREGYTF | TRBV12-3/TRBV12-4 | - | TRBJ1-2 | -
TGTGCCAGCAGCGGACAGCCCGACACCGGGGAGCTGTTTTTT | CASSGQPDTGELFF | TRBV27 | - | TRBJ2-2 | once
TGCAGTGCATCGGGACTAGCGGGTCGTACCTACGAGCAGTACTTC | CSASGLAGRTYEQYF | TRBV20-1 | TRBD2 | TRBJ2-7 | -
TGCAGTGCTAGACCTAGCGGGAGGGCCGAGCAGTACTTC | CSARPSGRAEQYF | TRBV20-1 | TRBD2 | TRBJ2-7 | -
TGTGCCAGCAGCCAAGATACGGCGCCTGAGCAGTTCTTC | CASSQDTAPEQFF | TRBV3-1 | - | TRBJ2-1 | -
TGTGCCAGCAGTCGACAGGGGGCGGCCGGCTACACCTTC | CASSRQGAAGYTF | TRBV6-5 | TRBD1 | TRBJ1-2 | -
TGTGCCAGCACCCGGTCCTCTAACTATGGCTACACCTTC | CASTRSSNYGYTF | TRBV28 | - | TRBJ1-2 | few
TGTGCCAGCAGCCTATCAACAGGGAAGGGCTACGAGCAGTACTTC | CASSLSTGKGYEQYF | TRBV11-1 | - | TRBJ2-7 | few
TGTGCCAGCAGTTACGGCAGCGGTTCAACCTACGGGCAGTACTTC | CASSYGSGSTYGQYF | TRBV6-5 | - | TRBJ2-7 | -